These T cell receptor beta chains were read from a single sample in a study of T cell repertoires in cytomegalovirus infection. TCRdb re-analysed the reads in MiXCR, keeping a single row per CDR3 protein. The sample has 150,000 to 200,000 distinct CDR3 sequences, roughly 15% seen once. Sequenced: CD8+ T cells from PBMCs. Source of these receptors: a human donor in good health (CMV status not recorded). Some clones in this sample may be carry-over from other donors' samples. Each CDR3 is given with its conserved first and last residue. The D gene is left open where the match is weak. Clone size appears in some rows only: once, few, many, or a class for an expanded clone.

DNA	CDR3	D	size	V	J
TGTGCCATCTCTAGGACTAGCGGGGGCCCCGACTCCTACAATGAGCAGTTCTTC	CAISRTSGGPDSYNEQFF	TRBD2	few	TRBV10-3	TRBJ2-1
TGTGCCAGCAGTTACATAAATCAGCCCCAGCATTTT	CASSYINQPQHF	-	-	TRBV6-2/TRBV6-3	TRBJ1-5
TGTGCCAGCAACTTGGTAGCTTCCAACAGGGAGACCCAGTACTTC	CASNLVASNRETQYF	-	many	TRBV7-2	TRBJ2-5
TGTGCCAGCAGTTTAGCGAGGTACAATGAGCAGTTCTTC	CASSLARYNEQFF	-	many	TRBV28	TRBJ2-1
TGTGCCAGCAGCTCTCCGGGACAGGGGCGACCTTACGAGCAGTACTTC	CASSSPGQGRPYEQYF	TRBD1	many	TRBV7-9	TRBJ2-7
TGCAGTGCCACTCCTGGACAGCAGAGCTCCTACGAGCAGTACTTC	CSATPGQQSSYEQYF	-	-	TRBV20-1	TRBJ2-7
TGTGCCAGCAGCTTATCAGGACAGGGCAGGCATTCACCCCTCCACTTT	CASSLSGQGRHSPLHF	TRBD1	many	TRBV7-2	TRBJ1-6
TGTGCCAGCAGCTTCCGGGAGACGTCTAACGGCTACACCTTC	CASSFRETSNGYTF	-	-	TRBV7-2	TRBJ1-2
TGTGCCAGCAGCCTTAGCGTGCGTCCTGAAGCTTTCTTT	CASSLSVRPEAFF	-	-	TRBV7-9	TRBJ1-1
TGTGCCAGCAGTTACGGAGACAGGACCTTGAACACTGAAGCTTTCTTT	CASSYGDRTLNTEAFF	-	-	TRBV6-5	TRBJ1-1
TGTGCCAGTAGTAAAAGACAAAAAGAGACCCAGTACTTC	CASSKRQKETQYF	-	few	TRBV19	TRBJ2-5
TGTGCCAGCAGTCTCCGGAACCGGTCCTACGAGCAGTACTTC	CASSLRNRSYEQYF	-	-	TRBV12-3/TRBV12-4	TRBJ2-7
TGTGCCAGCAGCGTGACGCCAGGGGGAAATTCACCCCTCCACTTT	CASSVTPGGNSPLHF	TRBD1	many	TRBV6-1	TRBJ1-6
TGTGCCAGCAGCTTGCTCCTAGGGGATGAGCAGTTCTTC	CASSLLLGDEQFF	-	-	TRBV7-2	TRBJ2-1
TGTGCCAGCATACCGGGACACAAAACCTTCGAAGCTTTCTTT	CASIPGHKTFEAFF	-	few	TRBV7-9	TRBJ1-1
TGTGCCAGCAGCACGGACAGGGGGCGTCTATTGCCCCAGCATTTT	CASSTDRGRLLPQHF	TRBD1	many	TRBV7-2	TRBJ1-5
TGTGCTAGCAGCTCAGGGACGCGAGCCTACGAGCAGTACTTC	CASSSGTRAYEQYF	-	few	TRBV7-9	TRBJ2-7
TGCAGTGCTAACGGCCAGGATAGTGAGACCCAGTACTTC	CSANGQDSETQYF	-	-	TRBV20-1	TRBJ2-5
TGCAGCGTTGAACAGGGTTTGAGCACCGGGGAGCTGTTTTTT	CSVEQGLSTGELFF	-	-	TRBV29-1	TRBJ2-2
TGCGCCAGCAGCCAAGGGACAGGGGGAGGTGAAGCTTTCTTT	CASSQGTGGGEAFF	TRBD1	-	TRBV4-3	TRBJ1-1
TGTGCCAGCAGTTACTATGGCACCCACGAGCAGTACTTC	CASSYYGTHEQYF	-	few	TRBV6-5	TRBJ2-7
TGTGCCAGCAGTGAAGCGCCGGAGGGGGGAGACAATGAGCAGTTCTTC	CASSEAPEGGDNEQFF	-	-	TRBV2	TRBJ2-1
TGTGCCAGCAGTTCTCCGGACAGGGGCGACTACGAGCAGTACTTC	CASSSPDRGDYEQYF	TRBD1	-	TRBV12-3/TRBV12-4	TRBJ2-7
TGTGCCAGCAGCTTAGCGGATTCACCAGAAGCTTTCTTT	CASSLADSPEAFF	-	few	TRBV7-9	TRBJ1-1
TGTGCCAGCAGCCTTCTGACAGCCGCAGATACGCAGTATTTT	CASSLLTAADTQYF	-	few	TRBV7-9	TRBJ2-3
TGTGCCAGCAGTTACGGGACAGGGGACTCCTCCTACGAGCAGTACTTC	CASSYGTGDSSYEQYF	TRBD1	few	TRBV6-5	TRBJ2-7
TGTGCCAGCAGCTTAGAGGCCGTCAGGGGTTCAACGAAAAAACTGTTTTTT	CASSLEAVRGSTKKLFF	-	many	TRBV7-2	TRBJ1-4
TGTGCCAGCAGCCCTGGTCCAGGGACCAATGAAAAACTGTTTTTT	CASSPGPGTNEKLFF	-	-	TRBV7-2	TRBJ1-4
TGTGCCAGCAGTTACTCAGAGACAGGGAGAGGCGAGCAGTACTTC	CASSYSETGRGEQYF	TRBD1	-	TRBV6-2/TRBV6-3	TRBJ2-7
TGTGCCGGCGGGGCAGGGCTAGAGACCCAGTACTTC	CAGGAGLETQYF	-	once	TRBV6-2/TRBV6-3	TRBJ2-5
TGTGCCAGCAGCTTGGTAGCGACTAGCGGGTCCTACAATGAGCAGTTCTTC	CASSLVATSGSYNEQFF	TRBD2	few	TRBV5-4	TRBJ2-1
TGTGCCAGCAGCTCCAGCGGGAGCTCCTACAATGAGCAGTTCTTC	CASSSSGSSYNEQFF	TRBD2	few	TRBV11-2	TRBJ2-1
TGTGCCAGCAGCCCCGGACCCGGCGGGAGAGAGTCCACAGATACGCAGTATTTT	CASSPGPGGRESTDTQYF	TRBD2	few	TRBV7-3	TRBJ2-3
TGTGCCAGCAGTCCCACCCCGGGACAGTTGAACACTGAAGCTTTCTTT	CASSPTPGQLNTEAFF	TRBD1	-	TRBV28	TRBJ1-1
TGTGCCAGCAGCTTGGGAGTCAGCAATTCACCCCTCCACTTT	CASSLGVSNSPLHF	-	-	TRBV5-6	TRBJ1-6
TGTGCCAGCGGGGAGACAGGTTCCCTCGGAGAGACCCAGTACTTC	CASGETGSLGETQYF	-	-	TRBV6-2/TRBV6-3	TRBJ2-5
TGTGCCAGCTGTGACAGGGGGCACACTGAAGCTTTCTTT	CASCDRGHTEAFF	TRBD1	few	TRBV25-1	TRBJ1-1
TGTGCCAGCAGCCGGACAGGGGGCGGGCCCCAGCATTTT	CASSRTGGGPQHF	TRBD1	-	TRBV7-8	TRBJ1-5
TGTGCCAGCAGCTTCCGCGGGGGAGCCAAAAACATTCAGTACTTC	CASSFRGGAKNIQYF	TRBD2	-	TRBV5-6	TRBJ2-4
TGCGCCAGCAGCCAAGATGCGGCCCAGTGGTATGGCTACACCTTC	CASSQDAAQWYGYTF	-	few	TRBV4-1	TRBJ1-2
TGCGCCAGCAGCCAGGGCCGGGACATAAGCTCCTACGAGCAGTACTTC	CASSQGRDISSYEQYF	-	-	TRBV4-1	TRBJ2-7
TGTGCCAGCAGCGAGACAGAAGCAGGTAGCAATCAGCCCCAGCATTTT	CASSETEAGSNQPQHF	-	-	TRBV7-9	TRBJ1-5
TGTGCCAGCAGCCCCGGGACAGGGGTCTACGAGCAGTACTTC	CASSPGTGVYEQYF	TRBD1	few	TRBV14	TRBJ2-7
TGTGCTAGTGGTTTGGGTCAGGGGAACTACGAGCAGTACTTC	CASGLGQGNYEQYF	-	-	TRBV12-5	TRBJ2-7
TGCGCCAGCAGCCAAGATCCTGAGGGGGCAGGGGAGACCCAGTACTTC	CASSQDPEGAGETQYF	TRBD1	few	TRBV4-1	TRBJ2-5
TGTGCCAGCAGCGCAAATACCGGGACAGGCTCCTACGAGCAGTACTTC	CASSANTGTGSYEQYF	TRBD1	-	TRBV7-2	TRBJ2-7
TGTGCCACCAGTGATTTGGTCAGGTCGAGGGCCGGCACAGATACGCAGTATTTT	CATSDLVRSRAGTDTQYF	-	many	TRBV24-1	TRBJ2-3
TGTGCCAGCAGCTGGAGTGGAAACACCATATATTTT	CASSWSGNTIYF	-	-	TRBV7-9	TRBJ1-3
TGTGCTAGCAGCGACCGGGAGAGAGATACGCAGTCTTTT	CASSDRERDTQSF	-	-	TRBV7-6	TRBJ2-3
TGTGCCAGCAGCTTAAAAGGGAGTGCTGGGGAGACCCAGTACTTC	CASSLKGSAGETQYF	-	-	TRBV7-8	TRBJ2-5
TGTGCCAGCAGTCTATCACCAGGGGGGTCTGGAAACACCATATATTTT	CASSLSPGGSGNTIYF	TRBD1	-	TRBV12-3/TRBV12-4	TRBJ1-3
TGTGCCAGCAGCTTTCGTGCAGGGCCAGCCAGGGGCGCAACTAATGAAAAACTGTTTTTT	CASSFRAGPARGATNEKLFF	-	few	TRBV7-9	TRBJ1-4